This TCR beta chain is from a study of T cell responses to AZD1222 COVID-19 vaccine. The CDR3 covers 16 residues. Germline V gene data show CDR1 as SGHTA and CDR2 as FQGTGA. Unmatched junction bases numbered 6, after V lost 4 bases and J lost 5 bases. Some clones are missing from TCRdb's copy, which holds only in-frame ones; the method was immunoSEQ multiplex PCR. Of fewer than 150,000 clones listed, under 95% were seen once; the top ten hold more than 4.5%. The sequencing here drew on peripheral blood, taken 28 days after the second AZD1222 dose. This clonotype originated in an adult who received the AZD1222 COVID-19 vaccine. The chain employs TRBV7-3 and TRBJ2-5; the match to TRBD2 covers 14 bases. The CDR3 DNA follows: TGTGCCAGCAGCTGGGGACTAGCGGGAGAGGGGGAGACCCAGTACTTC. It encodes CASSWGLAGEGETQYF.